This TCR beta chain was sequenced during a study of identical twins. Only a few counts were recorded for this clonotype. Its antigen is as yet unknown. Study-level findings and limits: The authors noted that invariant MAIT and iNKT cells could partly confound zero-insertion analyses.

TCRdb re-derived calls from the 5' RACE reads in MiXCR, one entry per CDR3 protein. The data contain roughly 710,000 distinct CDR3 sequences, roughly 6.2% of them singletons. The CDR3 sequence is 16 residues long. Germline V CDR1 and CDR2: SNHLY, FYNNEI. Germline trimming cut 3 bases from V and 4 bases from J; bases unmatched to any gene: 8. The chain uses TRBV2 and TRBJ1-5; 8 positions match TRBD1. Sequencing input: naive T cells sorted from blood. This receptor was identified in a man between 18 and 29 years old in good health. This CDR3 is CASSDRQGKGNQPQHF. The CDR3 bases are TGTGCCAGCAGTGACAGACAGGGGAAGGGTAATCAGCCCCAGCATTTT.